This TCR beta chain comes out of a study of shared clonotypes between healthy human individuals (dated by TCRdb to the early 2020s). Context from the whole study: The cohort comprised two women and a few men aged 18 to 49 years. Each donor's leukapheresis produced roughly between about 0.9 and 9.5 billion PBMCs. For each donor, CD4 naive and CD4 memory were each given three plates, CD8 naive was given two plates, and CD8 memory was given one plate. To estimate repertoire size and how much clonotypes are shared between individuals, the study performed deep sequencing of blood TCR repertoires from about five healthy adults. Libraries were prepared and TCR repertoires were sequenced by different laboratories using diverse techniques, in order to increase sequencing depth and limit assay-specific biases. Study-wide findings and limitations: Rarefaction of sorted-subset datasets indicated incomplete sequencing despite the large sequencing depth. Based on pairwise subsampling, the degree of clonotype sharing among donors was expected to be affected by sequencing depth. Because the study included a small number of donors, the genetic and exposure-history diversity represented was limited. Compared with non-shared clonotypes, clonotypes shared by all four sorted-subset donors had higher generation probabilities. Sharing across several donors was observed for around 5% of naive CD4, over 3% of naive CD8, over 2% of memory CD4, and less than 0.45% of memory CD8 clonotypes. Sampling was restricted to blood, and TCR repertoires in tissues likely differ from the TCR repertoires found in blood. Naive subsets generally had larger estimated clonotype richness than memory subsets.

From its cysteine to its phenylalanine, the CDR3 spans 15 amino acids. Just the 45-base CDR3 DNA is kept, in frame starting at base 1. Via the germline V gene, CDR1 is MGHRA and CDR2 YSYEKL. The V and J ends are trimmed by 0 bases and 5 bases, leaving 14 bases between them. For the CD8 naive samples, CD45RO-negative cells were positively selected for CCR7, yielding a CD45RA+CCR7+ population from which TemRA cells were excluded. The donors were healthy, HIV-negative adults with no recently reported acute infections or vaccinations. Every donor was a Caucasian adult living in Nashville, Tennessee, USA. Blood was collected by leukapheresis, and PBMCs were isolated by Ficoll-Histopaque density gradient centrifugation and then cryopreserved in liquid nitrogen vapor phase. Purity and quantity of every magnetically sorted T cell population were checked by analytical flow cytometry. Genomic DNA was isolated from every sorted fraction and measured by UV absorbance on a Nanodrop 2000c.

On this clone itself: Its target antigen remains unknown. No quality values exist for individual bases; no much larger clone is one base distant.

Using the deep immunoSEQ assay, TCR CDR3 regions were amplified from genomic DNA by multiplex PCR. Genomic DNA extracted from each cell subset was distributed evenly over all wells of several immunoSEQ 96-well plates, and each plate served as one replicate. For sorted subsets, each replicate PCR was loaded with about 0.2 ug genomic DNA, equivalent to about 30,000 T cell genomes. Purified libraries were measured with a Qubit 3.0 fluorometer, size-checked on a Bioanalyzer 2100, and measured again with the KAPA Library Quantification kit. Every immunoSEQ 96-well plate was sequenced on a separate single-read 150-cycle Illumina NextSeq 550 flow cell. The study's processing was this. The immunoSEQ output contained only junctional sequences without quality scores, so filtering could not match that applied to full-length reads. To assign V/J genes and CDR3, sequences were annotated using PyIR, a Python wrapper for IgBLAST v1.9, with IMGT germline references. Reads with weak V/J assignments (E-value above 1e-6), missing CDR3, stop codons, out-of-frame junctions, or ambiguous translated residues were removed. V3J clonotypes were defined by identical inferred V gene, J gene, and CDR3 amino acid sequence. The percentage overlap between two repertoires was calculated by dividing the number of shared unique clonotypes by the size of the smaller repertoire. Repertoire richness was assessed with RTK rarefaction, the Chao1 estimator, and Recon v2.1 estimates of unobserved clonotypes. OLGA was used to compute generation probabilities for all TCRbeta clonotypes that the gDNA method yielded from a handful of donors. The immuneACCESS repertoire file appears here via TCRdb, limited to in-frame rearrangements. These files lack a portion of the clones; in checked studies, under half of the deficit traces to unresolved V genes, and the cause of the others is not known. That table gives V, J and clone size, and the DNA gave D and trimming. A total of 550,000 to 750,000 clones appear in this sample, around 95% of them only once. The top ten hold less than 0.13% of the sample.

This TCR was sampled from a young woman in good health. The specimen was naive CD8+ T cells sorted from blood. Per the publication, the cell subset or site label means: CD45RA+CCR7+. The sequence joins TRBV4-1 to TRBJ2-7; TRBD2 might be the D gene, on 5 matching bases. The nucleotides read TGCGCCAGCAGCCAAGATCATGGAATAGCGAACGAGCAGTACTTC. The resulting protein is CASSQDHGIANEQYF.